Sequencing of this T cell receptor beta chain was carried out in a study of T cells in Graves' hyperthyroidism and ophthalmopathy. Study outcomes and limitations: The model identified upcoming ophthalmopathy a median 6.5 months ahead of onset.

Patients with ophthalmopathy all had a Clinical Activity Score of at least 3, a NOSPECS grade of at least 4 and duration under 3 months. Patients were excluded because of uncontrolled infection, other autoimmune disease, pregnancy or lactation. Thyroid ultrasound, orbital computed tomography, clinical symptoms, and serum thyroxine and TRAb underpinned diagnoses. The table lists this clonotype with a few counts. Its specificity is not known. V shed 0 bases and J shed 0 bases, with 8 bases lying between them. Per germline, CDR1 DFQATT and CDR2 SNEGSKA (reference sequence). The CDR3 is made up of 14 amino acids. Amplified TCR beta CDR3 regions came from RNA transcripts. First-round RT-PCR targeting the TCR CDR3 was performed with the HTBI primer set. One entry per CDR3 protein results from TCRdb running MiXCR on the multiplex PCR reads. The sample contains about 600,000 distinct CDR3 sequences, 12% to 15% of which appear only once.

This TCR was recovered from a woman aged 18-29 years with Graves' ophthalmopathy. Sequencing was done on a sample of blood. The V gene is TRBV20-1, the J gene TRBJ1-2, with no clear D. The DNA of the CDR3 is TGCAGTGCTAGAGACTCAGTTTCTAACTATGGCTACACCTTC. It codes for CSARDSVSNYGYTF.